This is a list of T cell receptor beta chains from one sample in a study of CD4+ T cells in melanoma. Measured with immunoSEQ multiplex PCR; TCRdb has only the in-frame clones, and not every one. The sample gives about 5,700 clones, just under 70% of which show up once; roughly 25% is in the top ten. Sequences were obtained from cells from a culture (not recorded whether cultured in vitro). These receptors all come from a human donor with melanoma. Both conserved end residues are part of each CDR3. The order of the fields is D gene, V gene, J gene, clone size, CDR3 DNA, CDR3 protein. The D gene is left open where the match is weak. Clone sizes are given selectively: once, few, many, or a class where the clone is expanded.

d_gene: -; v_gene: TRBV19; j_gene: TRBJ2-5; abundance: -; CDR3nt: TGTGCCAGTAGTAGCAAAGGGAGCCAGACCCAGTACTTC; CDR3aa: CASSSKGSQTQYF
d_gene: -; v_gene: TRBV7-9; j_gene: TRBJ1-1; abundance: -; CDR3nt: TGTGCCAGCAGCCGCGGCAGGTTCGGGAACACTGAAGCTTTCTTT; CDR3aa: CASSRGRFGNTEAFF
d_gene: -; v_gene: TRBV28; j_gene: TRBJ2-3; abundance: -; CDR3nt: TGTGCCAGCAGTACTGCCGACAGGACTTCCACAGATACGCAGTATTTT; CDR3aa: CASSTADRTSTDTQYF
d_gene: -; v_gene: TRBV4-1; j_gene: TRBJ1-3; abundance: -; CDR3nt: TGCGCCAGCAGCCAACAGGTCGATGGAAACACCATATATTTT; CDR3aa: CASSQQVDGNTIYF
d_gene: -; v_gene: TRBV5-1; j_gene: TRBJ1-1; abundance: -; CDR3nt: TGCGCCAGCAGCTTGAGGGCTGGGAACACTGAAGCTTTCTTT; CDR3aa: CASSLRAGNTEAFF
d_gene: TRBD2; v_gene: TRBV19; j_gene: TRBJ2-7; abundance: -; CDR3nt: TGTGCCAGTAGCAGGACTAGCTCCTACGAGCAGTACTTC; CDR3aa: CASSRTSSYEQYF
d_gene: TRBD2; v_gene: TRBV4-1; j_gene: TRBJ2-1; abundance: few; CDR3nt: TGCGCCAGCAGCCGACACTCTAGCGGGGGTTACAATGAGCAGTTCTTC; CDR3aa: CASSRHSSGGYNEQFF
d_gene: -; v_gene: TRBV19; j_gene: TRBJ1-2; abundance: few; CDR3nt: TGTGCCAGTAGTAACCCCCGGGAAGGGTCCCGGGTTGGGTATGGCTACACCTTC; CDR3aa: CASSNPREGSRVGYGYTF
d_gene: -; v_gene: TRBV5-6; j_gene: TRBJ2-7; abundance: -; CDR3nt: TGTGCCAGCAGCTTGGTCGGTTCCTACGAGCAGTACTTC; CDR3aa: CASSLVGSYEQYF
d_gene: -; v_gene: TRBV12-3/TRBV12-4; j_gene: TRBJ2-1; abundance: -; CDR3nt: TGTGCCAGCAGTTTTGGTGAGCAGTTCTTC; CDR3aa: CASSFGEQFF
d_gene: -; v_gene: TRBV7-8; j_gene: TRBJ1-2; abundance: -; CDR3nt: TGTGCCAGCAGCTTGTCGACAACGGCCTATGGCTACACCTTC; CDR3aa: CASSLSTTAYGYTF
d_gene: TRBD1; v_gene: TRBV19; j_gene: TRBJ1-4; abundance: -; CDR3nt: TGTGCCAGTACCGACAGGGGTAATGAAAAACTGTTTTTT; CDR3aa: CASTDRGNEKLFF
d_gene: -; v_gene: TRBV5-6; j_gene: TRBJ1-5; abundance: -; CDR3nt: TGTGCCAGCAGCTCAGACCGGGGCCTCAGCCAGCCCCAGCATTTT; CDR3aa: CASSSDRGLSQPQHF
d_gene: TRBD2; v_gene: TRBV5-1; j_gene: TRBJ2-5; abundance: -; CDR3nt: TGCGCCAGCAGCTTGGTGTGGCTAGCGGGGGGCCAGGGAGAGACCCAGTACTTC; CDR3aa: CASSLVWLAGGQGETQYF
d_gene: -; v_gene: TRBV10-3; j_gene: TRBJ2-3; abundance: -; CDR3nt: TGTGCCATAAACCGTGAGGGGGAAAGCACAGATACGCAGTATTTT; CDR3aa: CAINREGESTDTQYF
d_gene: TRBD1; v_gene: TRBV30; j_gene: TRBJ2-7; abundance: medium-sized; CDR3nt: TGTGCCTGGAGAGCCGGGACAGGTTCGTCCTACGAGCAGTACTTC; CDR3aa: CAWRAGTGSSYEQYF
d_gene: -; v_gene: TRBV25-1; j_gene: TRBJ1-2; abundance: -; CDR3nt: TGTGCCAGCAGGAATACCGGGACGGGCCATGGCTACACCTTC; CDR3aa: CASRNTGTGHGYTF
d_gene: -; v_gene: TRBV5-4; j_gene: TRBJ2-3; abundance: -; CDR3nt: TGTGCCAGCAGCTTGGGTCTGTCAGACGGAGATACGCAGTATTTT; CDR3aa: CASSLGLSDGDTQYF
d_gene: TRBD2; v_gene: TRBV5-1; j_gene: TRBJ2-7; abundance: -; CDR3nt: TGCGCCAGCAGCAGGACTAGCGCCGTCTCCTACGAGCAGTACTTC; CDR3aa: CASSRTSAVSYEQYF
d_gene: TRBD1; v_gene: TRBV30; j_gene: TRBJ1-6; abundance: -; CDR3nt: TGTGCCTGGAGTGTACTAAGAACAGGGGTTTTGAATTCACCCCTCCACTTT; CDR3aa: CAWSVLRTGVLNSPLHF
d_gene: -; v_gene: TRBV12-5; j_gene: TRBJ1-5; abundance: -; CDR3nt: TGTGCTAGTGCCCCGGACTCGGGCAATCAGCCCCAGCATTTT; CDR3aa: CASAPDSGNQPQHF
d_gene: TRBD1; v_gene: TRBV5-4; j_gene: TRBJ2-5; abundance: -; CDR3nt: TGTGCCAGCAACTTACAGGGGGATCAAGAGACCCAGTACTTC; CDR3aa: CASNLQGDQETQYF